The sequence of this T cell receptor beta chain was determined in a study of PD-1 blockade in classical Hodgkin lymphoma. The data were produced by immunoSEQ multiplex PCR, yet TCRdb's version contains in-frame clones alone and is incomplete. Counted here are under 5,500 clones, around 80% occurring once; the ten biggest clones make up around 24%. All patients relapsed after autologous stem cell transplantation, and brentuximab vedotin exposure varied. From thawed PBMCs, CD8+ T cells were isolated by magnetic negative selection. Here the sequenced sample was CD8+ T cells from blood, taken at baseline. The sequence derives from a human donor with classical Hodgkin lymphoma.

CDR3 bases: TGTGCCATCAGCCACCATTGGGACAGGGGGTATGAAAAACTGTTTTTT. Amino acids: CAISHHWDRGYEKLFF. The chain recombines TRBV10-3 with TRBJ1-4; 11 nucleotides agree with TRBD1. J gave up 6 bases and V 6 bases, and 9 bases lay outside the gene matches. In germline, CDR1 is ENHRY, CDR2 SYGVKD. The CDR3 consists of 16 residues.